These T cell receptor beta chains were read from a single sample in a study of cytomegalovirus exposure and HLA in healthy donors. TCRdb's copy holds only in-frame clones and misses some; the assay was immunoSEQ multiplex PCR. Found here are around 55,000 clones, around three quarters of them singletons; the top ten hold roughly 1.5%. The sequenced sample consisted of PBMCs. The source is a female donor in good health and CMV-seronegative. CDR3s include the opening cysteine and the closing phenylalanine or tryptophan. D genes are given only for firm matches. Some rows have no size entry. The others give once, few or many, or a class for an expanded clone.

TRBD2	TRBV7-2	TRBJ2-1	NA	CASSLMSGGAGNEQFF	TGTGCCAGCAGCTTAATGAGCGGGGGGGCTGGCAATGAGCAGTTCTTC
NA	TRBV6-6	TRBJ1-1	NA	CASSYGPNTEAFF	TGTGCCAGCAGTTATGGCCCGAACACTGAAGCTTTCTTT
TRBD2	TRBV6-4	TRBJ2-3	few	CASSPSGGATDTQYF	TGTGCCAGCAGTCCTAGCGGGGGGGCGACAGATACGCAGTATTTT
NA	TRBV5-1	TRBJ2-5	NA	CASSLEDTQETQYF	TGCGCCAGCAGCTTGGAGGACACCCAAGAGACCCAGTACTTC
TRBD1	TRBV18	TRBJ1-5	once	CASSHYSTGDGNQPQHF	TGTGCCAGCTCACACTATTCGACAGGGGACGGAAATCAGCCCCAGCATTTT
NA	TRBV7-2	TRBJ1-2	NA	CASSVQPADNYGYTF	TGTGCCAGCAGCGTGCAACCAGCGGATAACTATGGCTACACCTTC
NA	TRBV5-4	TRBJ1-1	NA	CASSLGSLEYTEAFF	TGTGCCAGCAGCTTGGGGAGTCTCGAATACACTGAAGCTTTCTTT
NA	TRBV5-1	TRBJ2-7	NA	CASRRQGVDEQYF	TGCGCCAGCAGGCGGCAGGGTGTTGACGAGCAGTACTTC
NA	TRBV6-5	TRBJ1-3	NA	CASSYAGRPGNTIYF	TGTGCCAGCAGTTACGCAGGGCGGCCAGGAAACACCATATATTTT
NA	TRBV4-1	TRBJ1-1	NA	CASSHLQPRGTEAFF	TGCGCCAGCAGCCACCTACAACCCCGGGGCACTGAAGCTTTCTTT
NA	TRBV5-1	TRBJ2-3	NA	CASGWSEADTQYF	TGCGCCAGCGGATGGTCTGAGGCAGATACGCAGTATTTT
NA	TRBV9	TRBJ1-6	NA	CASSVTPDSNSPLHF	TGTGCCAGCAGCGTAACTCCGGACAGTAATTCACCCCTCCACTTT
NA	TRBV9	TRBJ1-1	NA	CASSPDGVAEAFF	TGTGCCAGTTCCCCTGACGGAGTCGCTGAAGCTTTCTTT
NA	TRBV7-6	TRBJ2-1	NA	CASSSTGLHNEQFF	TGTGCCAGCAGCTCAACCGGACTCCACAATGAGCAGTTCTTC
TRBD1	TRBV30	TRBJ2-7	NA	CAWLTGAEQYF	TGTGCCTGGCTCACAGGGGCCGAGCAGTACTTC
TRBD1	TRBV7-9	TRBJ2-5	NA	CASSLQGEYQETQYF	TGTGCCAGCAGCTTACAGGGGGAGTACCAAGAGACCCAGTACTTC
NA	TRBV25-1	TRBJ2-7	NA	CASSGLAPLDEQYF	TGTGCCAGCAGTGGGCTAGCGCCTTTGGACGAGCAGTACTTC
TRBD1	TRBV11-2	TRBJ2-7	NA	CASSLDRERDRGLEQYF	TGTGCCAGCAGCTTAGATCGAGAACGGGACAGGGGCTTAGAGCAGTACTTC
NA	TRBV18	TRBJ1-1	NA	CASSGQRNTEAFF	TGTGCCAGCTCCGGACAGAGGAACACTGAAGCTTTCTTT
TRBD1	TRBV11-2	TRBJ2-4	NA	CASSLWTGASHIQYF	TGTGCCAGCAGCTTATGGACAGGGGCCTCACACATTCAGTACTTC
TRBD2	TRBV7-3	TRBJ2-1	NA	CASSTGLAGSEQFF	TGTGCCAGTTCGACGGGACTAGCAGGTAGTGAGCAGTTCTTC
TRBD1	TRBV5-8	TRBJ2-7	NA	CASRSRQGFHEQYF	TGTGCCAGCAGGAGTAGACAGGGATTCCACGAGCAGTACTTC
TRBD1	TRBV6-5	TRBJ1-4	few	CASRSGQGYEKLFF	TGTGCCAGCAGATCCGGACAGGGGTATGAAAAACTGTTTTTT
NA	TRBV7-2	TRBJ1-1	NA	CASSWREKDGNTEAFF	TGTGCCAGCAGCTGGAGGGAGAAGGACGGGAACACTGAAGCTTTCTTT
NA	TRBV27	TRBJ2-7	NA	CASSSRGGNEQYF	TGTGCCAGCAGTTCTAGGGGGGGCAACGAGCAGTACTTC
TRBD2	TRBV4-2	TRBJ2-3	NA	CASSQEWKAGGQDTQYF	TGTGCCAGCAGCCAAGAGTGGAAAGCGGGGGGTCAGGATACGCAGTATTTT
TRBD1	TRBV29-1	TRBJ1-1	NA	CSGQGTGNTEAFF	TGCAGCGGACAGGGAACTGGGAACACTGAAGCTTTCTTT
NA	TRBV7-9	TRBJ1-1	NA	CASSRAREAAFF	TGTGCCAGCAGCCGAGCCCGGGAGGCGGCTTTCTTT
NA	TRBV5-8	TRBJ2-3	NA	CASSELRAAESTDTQYF	TGTGCCAGCAGCGAGCTTCGCGCGGCGGAAAGCACAGATACGCAGTATTTT
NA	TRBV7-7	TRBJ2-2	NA	CASSLGGARGELFF	TGTGCTAGCAGCCTAGGCGGGGCACGCGGGGAGCTGTTTTTT
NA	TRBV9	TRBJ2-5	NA	CASSPPSGREGETQYF	TGTGCCAGCAGCCCCCCGTCTGGCAGGGAAGGAGAGACCCAGTACTTC
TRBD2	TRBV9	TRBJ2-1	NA	CASSAGLAGGPVQFF	TGTGCCAGCAGCGCAGGACTAGCGGGGGGGCCGGTCCAGTTCTTC
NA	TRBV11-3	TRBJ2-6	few	CASSLGGGRGSGANVLTF	TGTGCCAGCAGCTTAGGTGGAGGGCGAGGCTCTGGGGCCAACGTCCTGACTTTC
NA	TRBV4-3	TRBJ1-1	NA	CASSQEIRFWGRGTEAFF	TGCGCCAGCAGCCAAGAGATAAGGTTTTGGGGCCGTGGGACTGAAGCTTTCTTT
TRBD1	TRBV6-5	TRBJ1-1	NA	CASTIGTGGVSAFF	TGTGCCAGCACCATCGGGACAGGGGGAGTGAGTGCTTTCTTT
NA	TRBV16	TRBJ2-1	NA	CASSQSGTSVRQFF	TGTGCCAGCAGCCAATCCGGGACATCCGTAAGGCAGTTCTTC
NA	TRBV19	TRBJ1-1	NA	CASSFQNTEAFF	TGTGCCAGTAGTTTCCAGAACACTGAAGCTTTCTTT
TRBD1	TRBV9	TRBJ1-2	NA	CASSVGRTGNYGYTF	TGTGCCAGCAGCGTAGGAAGGACAGGGAACTATGGCTACACCTTC
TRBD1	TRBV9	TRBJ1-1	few	CASSTGGINTEAFF	TGTGCCAGCAGCACAGGGGGAATTAACACTGAAGCTTTCTTT
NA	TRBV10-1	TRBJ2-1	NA	CASSEGVSYNEQFF	TGCGCCAGCAGTGAAGGGGTATCCTACAATGAGCAGTTCTTC
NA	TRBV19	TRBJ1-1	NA	CASSIARVNTEAFF	TGTGCCAGTAGTATAGCGAGAGTGAACACTGAAGCTTTCTTT
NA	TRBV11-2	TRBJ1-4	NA	CASSSVLDIWNEKLFF	TGTGCCAGCAGCTCCGTCCTCGACATATGGAATGAAAAACTGTTTTTT
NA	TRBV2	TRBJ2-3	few	CASSERDTQYF	TGTGCCAGCAGTGAACGAGATACGCAGTATTTT
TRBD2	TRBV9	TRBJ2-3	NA	CASSVGAGETDTQYF	TGTGCCAGCAGCGTTGGAGCGGGGGAGACAGATACGCAGTATTTT
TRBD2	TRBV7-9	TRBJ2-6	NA	CASSLSGLGGANVLTF	TGTGCCAGCAGCTTAAGCGGACTAGGGGGGGCCAACGTCCTGACTTTC
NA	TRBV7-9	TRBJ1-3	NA	CASSLRAGVGNTIYF	TGTGCCAGCAGCTTACGGGCGGGGGTTGGAAACACCATATATTTT
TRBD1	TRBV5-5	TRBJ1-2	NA	CASDETGGDYGYTF	TGTGCCAGCGATGAGACAGGGGGCGACTATGGCTACACCTTC